Included here is one T cell receptor (beta chain) sequence, with context. The record originates from a study of cytomegalovirus exposure and HLA in healthy donors. The germline CDR1 and CDR2 sequences are SEHNR and FQNEAQ (reference sequence). The V end lost 5 bases, the J end lost 0 bases, and 14 bases lay between the germline ends. The CDR3 contains 15 residues. In the PCR, 60 Vbeta and 13 Jbeta primers were used. The protocol was immunoSEQ multiplex PCR, while the TCRdb copy is restricted to in-frame clones and leaves out a portion. This sample has around 90,000 clones, with more than 55% found just once.

V gene TRBV7-9 combines with J gene TRBJ2-7; tentative D call: TRBD2 (6 bases). Sample: PBMCs. The receptor's source is a woman in her thirties in good health and CMV-seropositive. The CDR3 here is CASSQGTSLSYEQYF. The CDR3, as DNA: TGTGCCAGCAGCCAAGGGACTTCTCTCTCCTACGAGCAGTACTTC.